The rows below give T cell receptor beta chains drawn from one sample of a study of early T cells in non-severe SARS-CoV-2 infection. A single record per CDR3 protein comes from TCRdb applying MiXCR to the 5' RACE reads. The table shows around 64,000 distinct CDR3 sequences, with about an eighth occurring only once. This sample comprised whole blood, obtained at baseline. These TCRs come from an adult who was a healthcare worker with PCR-confirmed SARS-CoV-2 infection or an uninfected control (not recorded which). The CDR3 runs from the conserved cysteine through the conserved F or W. D genes are given only for firm matches. For some rows the clone size is stated as once, few or many, or as a class when expanded; others skip it.

abundance: .
j_gene: TRBJ2-3
d_gene: TRBD1
v_gene: TRBV9
CDR3nt: TGTGCCAGCAGCGTCGACAGGGAAGTAGATATGCAGTATTTT
CDR3aa: CASSVDREVDMQYF

abundance: many
j_gene: TRBJ2-6
d_gene: .
v_gene: TRBV19
CDR3nt: TGTGCCAGTAGTATAGTTTTAGGGGTCGGGGCCAACGTCCTGACTTTC
CDR3aa: CASSIVLGVGANVLTF

abundance: few
j_gene: TRBJ1-3
d_gene: TRBD1
v_gene: TRBV12-5
CDR3nt: TGTGCTAGTGGTTTGGCAACAGGGGTCGGAAACACCATATATTTT
CDR3aa: CASGLATGVGNTIYF

abundance: few
j_gene: TRBJ2-5
d_gene: TRBD2
v_gene: TRBV6-2/TRBV6-3
CDR3nt: TGTGCCAGCAGTTACTCGCCCGGGACTAGCGGGGTAGAGACCCAGTACTTC
CDR3aa: CASSYSPGTSGVETQYF

abundance: many
j_gene: TRBJ1-2
d_gene: .
v_gene: TRBV7-2
CDR3nt: TGTGCCAGCAGCCAGCGACAACCTAACTATGGCTACACCTTC
CDR3aa: CASSQRQPNYGYTF

abundance: few
j_gene: TRBJ2-5
d_gene: TRBD2
v_gene: TRBV5-1
CDR3nt: TGCGCCAGCAGCTCCCTCCAGGGAGGGCAAGAGACCCAGTACTTC
CDR3aa: CASSSLQGGQETQYF

abundance: few
j_gene: TRBJ1-1
d_gene: .
v_gene: TRBV6-2/TRBV6-3
CDR3nt: TGTGCCAGCGGGCCCTCCGAGGCTTTCTTT
CDR3aa: CASGPSEAFF

abundance: few
j_gene: TRBJ2-2
d_gene: .
v_gene: TRBV3-1
CDR3nt: TGTGCCAGCAGCTTATTCCGGGGGGCCAACGGGGAGCTGTTTTTT
CDR3aa: CASSLFRGANGELFF

abundance: many
j_gene: TRBJ2-1
d_gene: .
v_gene: TRBV4-1
CDR3nt: TGCGCCAGCAGCCAAGCCAGGCCTTACAATGAGCAGTTCTTC
CDR3aa: CASSQARPYNEQFF

abundance: many
j_gene: TRBJ2-1
d_gene: TRBD2
v_gene: TRBV5-4
CDR3nt: TGTGCCAGCAGCTTCTTAGCGGGAGGCCTCCTTAGGAATGAGCAGTTCTTC
CDR3aa: CASSFLAGGLLRNEQFF

abundance: few
j_gene: TRBJ2-7
d_gene: .
v_gene: TRBV11-2
CDR3nt: TGTGCCAGCAGCTTAGCCAGCGAGCAGTACTTC
CDR3aa: CASSLASEQYF

abundance: .
j_gene: TRBJ2-2
d_gene: TRBD1
v_gene: TRBV20-1
CDR3nt: TGCAGTGCTAGAGATCCGTGGACAGGGACCACCGGGGAGCTGTTTTTT
CDR3aa: CSARDPWTGTTGELFF